Listed here are 23 T cell receptor beta chains from one sample, sequenced in a study of PD-1 blockade in classical Hodgkin lymphoma. The time point denotes: cycle 4 day 1 (C4D1), after about 6 weeks of nivolumab. Every one of the patients relapsed after autologous stem cell transplantation (brentuximab vedotin exposure was variable). Thawed PBMCs underwent magnetic negative selection to yield purified CD4+ T cells. Profiling relied on immunoSEQ multiplex PCR, and the TCRdb table lists in-frame clones only, not all of them. The sample lists 30,000 or so clones; about four fifths were seen once. The sequencing used CD4+ T cells from blood, collected before the fourth cycle of nivolumab. Every receptor here comes from a human donor with classical Hodgkin lymphoma.

The V call is TRBV5-1, the J call TRBJ2-2; D not certain. The germline V and J ends were trimmed by 2 bases and 1 base, with 6 bases remaining between them. The CDR3 extends over 14 amino acids. Germline V gene data show CDR1 as SGHRS and CDR2 as YFSETQ. For the CDR3, the DNA is TGCGCCAGCAGCTTAGGCGGGAACACCGGGGAGCTGTTTTTT. It yields the protein CASSLGGNTGELFF.

The table lists this clone with a count of one. This chain connects TRBV28 to TRBJ1-4; D unclear. Germline values: CDR1 MDHEN, CDR2 SYDVKM. V was cut by 8 bases and J by 1 base, with 8 bases left in between. The CDR3 contains 13 residues. The CDR3 DNA sequence: TGTGCCAGCCGACGCCAAACTAATGAAAAACTGTTTTTT. It translates to CASRRQTNEKLFF. The whole variable domain, remainder taken from reference TRBV28 and TRBJ1-4, is DVKVTQSSRYLVKRTGEKVFLECVQDMDHENMFWYRQDPGLGLRLIYFSYDVKMKEKGDIPEGYSVSREKKERFSLILESASTNQTSMYLCASRRQTNEKLFFGSGTQLSVL.

This clone was observed a few times. This chain links TRBV2 with TRBJ1-5; no clear D. CDR3 length: 13 residues. CDR1 and CDR2 (germline): SNHLY, FYNNEI. The V gene lost 4 bases and the J gene lost 0 bases, with 4 bases spanning the gap. This CDR3 reads CASSVYSNQPQHF. CDR3 nucleotide sequence: TGTGCCAGCAGTGTGTATAGCAATCAGCCCCAGCATTTT.

The V gene is TRBV19, the J gene TRBJ1-5, with 8 positions matching TRBD1. CDR1 LNHDA and CDR2 SQIVND come from the germline V gene (reference sequence). The CDR3 length is 16 residues. V shed 6 bases and J 2 bases; nucleotides not matched to a gene: 9. CDR3: CASSRQGFAGNQPQHF. CDR3 in DNA: TGTGCCAGTAGCCGACAGGGGTTCGCGGGCAATCAGCCCCAGCATTTT.

The chain employs TRBV12-5 and TRBJ2-3; D is possibly TRBD1 (7 bases). The CDR3 contains 19 residues. The germline V gene has CDR1 LGHNT and CDR2 FRNRAP. Trimming pared 2 bases from V and 2 bases from J, leaving 23 bases between. The chain's CDR3 is CASGLILDRRGEFTDTQYF. CDR3 in DNA: TGTGCTAGTGGTTTGATCTTGGACAGGCGGGGAGAGTTCACAGATACGCAGTATTTT.

The CDR3 DNA is TGTGCCACCAGCAGAATTTTCGGACCGGTCTCCGGTCACGAGCAGTACTTC. Protein product: CATSRIFGPVSGHEQYF. This sequence joins TRBV15 and TRBJ2-7; D not resolved. The length of the CDR3 is 17 residues. The V gene's germline CDR1 is LNHNV and CDR2 YYDKDF (reference sequence). V shed 2 bases and J shed 5 bases, with 22 bases lying between them.

The chain carries TRBV7-9 and TRBJ2-7, with 8 nucleotides matching TRBD2. V gave up 0 bases and J gave up 5 bases; unmatched junction bases: 9. This CDR3 spans 16 amino acids. Germline V lookup: CDR1 SEHNR, CDR2 FQNEAQ (reference sequence). DNA for the CDR3: TGTGCCAGCAGCTTAGCGGCGGGGGGCATTGCCCACGAGCAGTACTTC. This encodes CASSLAAGGIAHEQYF.

V and J are TRBV5-5 and TRBJ1-1; a weak D match, TRBD1 (6 bases). Germline CDR1 SGHKS, CDR2 YYEKEE (reference sequence). The CDR3 covers 13 residues. V lost 2 bases to trimming and J lost 6 bases, with 11 bases between them. The CDR3 is CASSFTGKAEAFF. CDR3 sequence (DNA): TGTGCCAGCAGCTTTACAGGGAAGGCTGAAGCTTTCTTT.

The chain employs TRBV5-1 and TRBJ1-4; 7 bases line up with TRBD1. The J segment lost 5 bases and the V segment lost 5 bases, leaving 9 bases of the junction unmatched. Germline V CDR1 and CDR2: SGHRS, YFSETQ. The CDR3 contains 15 residues. CDR3 DNA sequence: TGCGCCAGCAGGTATACAGGGGCGAACAATGAAAAACTGTTTTTT. This translates into CASRYTGANNEKLFF.

This chain links TRBV5-1 with TRBJ2-3, with 7 bases fitting TRBD1. CDR1 and CDR2 from the germline V gene are SGHRS and YFSETQ. Trimming at V came to 5 bases and at J to 4 bases, leaving 10 bases not matched to a gene. This CDR3 is built from 15 residues. CDR3 sequence reads: CASRAGTARSDTQYF. In DNA form, the CDR3 reads TGCGCCAGCAGGGCAGGGACAGCCCGATCAGATACGCAGTATTTT.

The chain employs TRBV7-3 and TRBJ1-1; D is possibly TRBD1 (5 bases). Germline-derived CDR1 and CDR2 are SGHTA and FQGTGA. This CDR3 is built from 14 residues. V was cut by 3 bases and J by 1 base, with 9 bases left in between. CDR3: CASSLDISNTEAFF. The CDR3, as DNA: TGTGCCAGCAGCTTGGACATTTCGAACACTGAAGCTTTCTTT.

The chain links TRBV2 to TRBJ2-7; perhaps TRBD1 as D (6 bases). In germline, CDR1 is SNHLY, CDR2 FYNNEI. The CDR3 consists of 18 residues. Trimming pared 1 base from V and 6 bases from J, leaving 25 bases between. For the CDR3, the DNA is TGTGCCAGCAGTGAAGGTTTCTCTCAGGACAGTCCAGCCGGCGAGCAGTACTTC. Residues: CASSEGFSQDSPAGEQYF.

The genes are TRBV28 and TRBJ2-7; possibly TRBD1 or TRBD2 for D (7 bases each). Trimming removed 7 bases from V and 2 bases from J, with 15 bases in between. The CDR3 runs to 14 residues. CDR1 and CDR2 (germline): MDHEN, SYDVKM. CDR3 in amino acids: CASIPGGDTYEQYF. In DNA form, the CDR3 reads TGTGCCAGCATCCCAGGGGGGGATACCTACGAGCAGTACTTC.

The rearrangement links TRBV28 to TRBJ1-5; tentative D call: TRBD1 (6 bases). Trimming stripped 2 bases from V and 2 bases from J, with 13 bases between. Germline CDR1 reads MDHEN; CDR2 reads SYDVKM. This CDR3 is built from 16 residues. The CDR3 DNA sequence: TGTGCCAGCAGTTTAGTTAGGACAGTCGGCAATCAGCCCCAGCATTTT. Its protein is CASSLVRTVGNQPQHF.

This chain joins TRBV7-9 and TRBJ1-1; 7 bases align to TRBD1. This CDR3 comprises 14 residues. Germline CDR1 is SEHNR and CDR2 is FQNEAQ (reference sequence). V lost 5 bases and J lost 6; bases outside the gene matches: 9. In nucleotides, the CDR3 is TGTGCCAGCAGCCTGACAGGGAAAATCGCTGAAGCTTTCTTT. This encodes CASSLTGKIAEAFF.

V is TRBV7-9 and J is TRBJ1-1; 9 nucleotides line up with TRBD1. Germline V CDR1 and CDR2: SEHNR, FQNEAQ (reference sequence). The CDR3 sequence is 15 residues long. V dropped 5 bases and J dropped 4; count of bases not matched to a gene: 8. CDR3 nucleotide sequence: TGTGCCAGCAGCCGCTGGACAGGGGTTTTCACTGAAGCTTTCTTT. Its translation is CASSRWTGVFTEAFF.

The rearrangement uses TRBV28 and TRBJ1-5; 7 bases align to TRBD1. The trim removed 10 bases at V and 5 bases at J, leaving 17 bases unmatched. Germline values: CDR1 MDHEN, CDR2 SYDVKM. The CDR3 is 16 residues long. The CDR3 bases are TGTGCCACGAGGGGAGGGGGCGCTTCTTATTATCAGCCCCAGCATTTT. The encoded protein is CATRGGGASYYQPQHF.

The V gene is TRBV19, the J gene TRBJ1-6; tentative D call: TRBD1 (5 bases). Germline V CDR1 and CDR2: LNHDA, SQIVND (reference sequence). This CDR3 region has 16 residues. V was trimmed by 5 bases and J by 5 bases, leaving 16 bases between them. This chain's CDR3 is CASSSDGTAHNSPLHF. DNA of the CDR3: TGTGCCAGTAGTTCGGATGGGACTGCGCATAATTCACCCCTCCACTTT.

This chain connects TRBV12-5 to TRBJ2-6; the D gene is possibly TRBD1 (5 bases). Trimming shortened V by 7 bases and J by 4 bases, and 8 bases separated the two germline ends. From germline, CDR1 is LGHNT and CDR2 FRNRAP. This CDR3 is 13 amino acids long. The CDR3 sequence: CASAGSGANVLTF. The CDR3 DNA reads as TGTGCTAGTGCAGGGTCCGGGGCCAACGTCCTGACTTTC.

The V call is TRBV30, the J call TRBJ2-7, with a possible D match to TRBD1 (6 bases). With 6 bases removed from V and 4 bases from J, the gap between germline ends came to 13 bases. The CDR3 runs to 12 residues. CDR1 and CDR2 (germline): GTSNPN, SVGIG (reference sequence). CDR3 amino acids: CACDRNRYEQYF. As DNA, the CDR3 is TGTGCCTGTGACAGGAACAGATACGAGCAGTACTTC.

The gene calls are TRBV10-3 and TRBJ1-6, with 9 bases matching TRBD1. The length of the CDR3 is 14 residues. With V trimmed by 7 bases and J by 6 bases, 4 bases remained unmatched. Germline CDR1 and CDR2: ENHRY and SYGVKD. The CDR3 sequence: CAINGQGINSPLHF. CDR3 DNA sequence: TGTGCCATCAATGGACAGGGGATTAATTCACCCCTCCACTTT.

V usage is TRBV9 and J usage is TRBJ2-1; D is perhaps TRBD2 (5 bases). This CDR3 spans 15 amino acids. Trimming pared 0 bases from V and 3 bases from J, leaving 10 bases between. In germline, CDR1 is SGDLS, CDR2 YYNGEE. The CDR3 loop reads CASSVGNEGYNEQFF. The DNA for the CDR3 is TGTGCCAGCAGCGTAGGTAACGAGGGCTACAATGAGCAGTTCTTC.

This chain connects TRBV30 to TRBJ2-2; D is uncertain. V was clipped by 1 base and J by 7 bases, with 7 bases between them. Germline CDR1 GTSNPN, CDR2 SVGIG (reference sequence). The length of the CDR3 is 12 residues. Here the CDR3 DNA reads TGTGCCTGGAGTGGAAGGATCGGGGAGCTGTTTTTT. Amino acids: CAWSGRIGELFF.